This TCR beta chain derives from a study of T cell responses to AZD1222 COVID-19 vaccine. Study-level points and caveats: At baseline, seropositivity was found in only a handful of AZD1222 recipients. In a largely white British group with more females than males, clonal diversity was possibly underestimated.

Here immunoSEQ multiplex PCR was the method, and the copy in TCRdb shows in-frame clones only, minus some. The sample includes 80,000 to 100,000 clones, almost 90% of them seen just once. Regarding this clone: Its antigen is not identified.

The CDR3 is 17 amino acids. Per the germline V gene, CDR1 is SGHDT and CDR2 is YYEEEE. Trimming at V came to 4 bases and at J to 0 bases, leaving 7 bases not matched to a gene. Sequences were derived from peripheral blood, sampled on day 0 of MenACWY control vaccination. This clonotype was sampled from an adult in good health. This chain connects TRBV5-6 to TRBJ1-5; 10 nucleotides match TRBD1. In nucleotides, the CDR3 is TGTGCCAGCAGCCTGGGGGACAGGGGTTATAGCAATCAGCCCCAGCATTTT. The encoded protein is CASSLGDRGYSNQPQHF.